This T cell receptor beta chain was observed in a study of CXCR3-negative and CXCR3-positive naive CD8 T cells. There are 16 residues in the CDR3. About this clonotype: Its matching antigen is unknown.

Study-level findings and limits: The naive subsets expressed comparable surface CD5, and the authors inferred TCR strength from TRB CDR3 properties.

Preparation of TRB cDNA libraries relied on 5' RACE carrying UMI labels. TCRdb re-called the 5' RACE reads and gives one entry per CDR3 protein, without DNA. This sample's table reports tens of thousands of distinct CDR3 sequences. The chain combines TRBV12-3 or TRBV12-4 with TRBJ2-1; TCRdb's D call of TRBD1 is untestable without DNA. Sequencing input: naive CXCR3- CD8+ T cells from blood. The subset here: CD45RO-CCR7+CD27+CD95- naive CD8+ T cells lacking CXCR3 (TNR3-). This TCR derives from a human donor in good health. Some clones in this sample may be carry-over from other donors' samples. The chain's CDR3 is CASSFGTGNSYNEQFF.